The 27 T cell receptor beta chains given below trace back to one sample, sequenced in a study of blood T cell repertoires in COVID-19. TCRdb's table, derived via immunoSEQ multiplex PCR, lists solely in-frame clones and lacks some. The sample has some 520,000 clones; 75% to 90% are singletons. Sequences were obtained from peripheral blood. The receptors shown here come from a young man with COVID-19, enrolled during active disease.

This clone was observed once. The chain is built from TRBV2 and TRBJ1-4; a possible D gene is TRBD1 (6 bases). The CDR3 sequence is 15 residues long. Germline-derived CDR1 and CDR2 are SNHLY and FYNNEI. The V and J ends lost 6 bases and 7 bases respectively, with 18 bases between them. This chain's CDR3 is CASSPEGQGSEKLFF. Here the CDR3 DNA reads TGTGCCAGCAGCCCAGAGGGCCAGGGGAGTGAAAAACTGTTTTTT.

V usage is TRBV5-1 and J usage is TRBJ2-2; 9 positions agree with TRBD2. The germline CDR1 and CDR2 sequences are SGHRS and YFSETQ. The trim removed 5 bases at V and 4 bases at J, leaving 12 bases unmatched. The CDR3 covers 17 residues. CDR3 sequence reads: CASSVYGLAGATGELFF. The CDR3 nucleotides read TGCGCCAGCAGTGTATATGGGTTAGCGGGAGCCACCGGGGAGCTGTTTTTT.

The V and J genes are TRBV7-8 and TRBJ1-2; 10 bases match TRBD1. J lost 7 bases, V lost 4 bases, and 6 bases had no gene match. The CDR3 extends over 14 amino acids. Germline CDR1 and CDR2: SGHVS and FQNEAQ. The CDR3 spells CASSSRQGAVGYTF. The CDR3 nucleotides are TGTGCCAGCAGCTCTAGACAGGGGGCTGTTGGCTACACCTTC.

The chain has TRBV7-8 and TRBJ1-4; weak D call: TRBD1 (6 bases). The germline V and J ends were trimmed by 2 bases and 7 bases, with 14 bases remaining between them. The CDR3 has 15 residues. Per the germline V gene, CDR1 is SGHVS and CDR2 is FQNEAQ. The CDR3 loop reads CASSLSLLGAEKLFF. CDR3 nucleotides: TGTGCCAGCAGCTTATCGTTGCTGGGGGCTGAAAAACTGTTTTTT. The entire variable domain, with the rest obtained from reference TRBV7-8 and TRBJ1-4, is as follows: GAGVSQSPRYKVAKRGQDVALRCDPISGHVSLFWYQQALGQGPEFLTYFQNEAQLDKSGLPSDRFFAERPEGSVSTLKIQRTQQEDSAVYLCASSLSLLGAEKLFFGSGTQLSVL.

V is TRBV3-1 (or the pseudogene TRBV3-2) and J is TRBJ2-3; TRBD2 aligns across 7 bases. The CDR3 consists of 14 residues. V was clipped by 0 bases and J by 9 bases; unmatched bases: 6. Germline V gene lookup returns CDR1 LGHDT and CDR2 YNNKEL (reference sequence). CDR3 in amino acids: CASSQDLAGQTQYF. As DNA, the CDR3 is TGTGCCAGCAGCCAAGATTTAGCGGGCCAAACGCAGTATTTT.

This clone turned up a few times. This chain joins TRBV29-1 and TRBJ1-1, with TRBD1 as a possible D gene (6 bases). The CDR3 sequence is 13 residues long. With 6 bases removed from V and 5 bases from J, the gap between germline ends came to 16 bases. The germline V gene encodes CDR1 SQVTM and CDR2 ANQGSEA. The CDR3 loop is CSVGEGVGTEAFF. The DNA for the CDR3 is TGCAGCGTCGGTGAGGGGGTTGGGACTGAAGCTTTCTTT.

This clone occurred once. The chain is built from TRBV27 and TRBJ1-3; TRBD1 might be the D (6 bases). Trimming shortened V by 6 bases and J by 2 bases, and 14 bases separated the two germline ends. Germline V gene lookup returns CDR1 MNHEY and CDR2 SMNVEV (reference sequence). The CDR3 has 15 residues. The CDR3 coding sequence is TGTGCCAGCAGAGAGGGGGATCTTACTGGAAACACCATATATTTT. The encoded protein is CASREGDLTGNTIYF.

This sequence joins TRBV7-8 and TRBJ2-4; D is possibly TRBD2 (5 bases). CDR3 length: 19 amino acids. V lost 2 bases, J lost 3 bases, and 23 bases lay in between. Germline CDR1 is SGHVS and CDR2 is FQNEAQ. The CDR3 is CASSLRVGRRVNGKNIQYF. CDR3 nucleotides: TGTGCCAGCAGCTTACGGGTAGGGAGAAGGGTTAACGGCAAAAACATTCAGTACTTC.

The chain combines TRBV9 with TRBJ2-6; TRBD1 aligns across 8 bases. This CDR3 has 17 residues. V trimming: 4 bases; J trimming: 0 bases; junction bases outside the gene matches: 6. Germline values: CDR1 SGDLS, CDR2 YYNGEE. This CDR3 reads CASSPGGNPSGANVLTF. The CDR3 nucleotides are TGTGCCAGCAGCCCAGGGGGCAATCCCTCTGGGGCCAACGTCCTGACTTTC.

This sequence joins TRBV19 and TRBJ1-1; no reliable D call. Per the germline V gene, CDR1 is LNHDA and CDR2 is SQIVND (reference sequence). This CDR3 comprises 14 residues. V was trimmed by 5 bases and J by 3 bases, leaving 13 bases between them. The CDR3 bases are TGTGCCAGTAGTGCCGGACTCTGGGACACTGAAGCTTTCTTT. This encodes CASSAGLWDTEAFF. Full variable domain (missing parts from reference TRBV19 and TRBJ1-1): DGGITQSPKYLFRKEGQNVTLSCEQNLNHDAMYWYRQDPGQGLRLIYYSQIVNDFQKGDIAEGYSVSREKKESFPLTVTSAQKNPTAFYLCASSAGLWDTEAFFGQGTRLTVV.

This chain links TRBV6-5 with TRBJ1-3; tentatively, D is TRBD1 (6 bases). In germline, CDR1 is MNHEY, CDR2 SVGAGI. Trimming took 4 bases from V and 2 from J, leaving 12 bases between them. CDR3 length equals 15 residues. CDR3 amino acids: CASSFGTLTGNTIYF. The CDR3 region has the DNA TGTGCCAGCAGTTTCGGGACACTGACTGGAAACACCATATATTTT.

The chain uses TRBV2 and TRBJ2-1; tentatively, D is TRBD1 (6 bases). The CDR3 contains 13 residues. Per the germline V gene, CDR1 is SNHLY and CDR2 is FYNNEI. Between the trimmed V and J ends, which lost 6 bases and 7 bases, there was a span of 13 bases. CDR3 residues: CASSRGRVNEQFF. The CDR3 DNA follows: TGTGCCAGCAGCAGGGGTCGTGTTAATGAGCAGTTCTTC. Full variable domain (missing parts from reference TRBV2 and TRBJ2-1): EPEVTQTPSHQVTQMGQEVILRCVPISNHLYFYWYRQILGQKVEFLVSFYNNEISEKSEIFDDQFSVERPDGSNFTLKIRSTKLEDSAMYFCASSRGRVNEQFFGPGTRLTVL.

This sequence joins TRBV27 and TRBJ1-2; D remains unclear. Trimming removed 6 bases at V and 6 bases at J, with 11 bases between. CDR3 size: 12 residues. Germline lookup yields CDR1 MNHEY and CDR2 SMNVEV (reference sequence). The CDR3 protein is CASSTNGNGYTF. The CDR3 DNA sequence: TGTGCCAGCAGCACCAACGGGAATGGCTACACCTTC.

The V gene is TRBV19, the J gene TRBJ1-4; 7 nucleotides align to TRBD1. The CDR3 contains 15 residues. Unmatched junction bases numbered 7, after V lost 5 bases and J lost 4 bases. Germline loops: CDR1 LNHDA, CDR2 SQIVND (reference sequence). The CDR3 bases are TGTGCCAGTAGTCCGAACAGGGGAGTTAATGAAAAACTGTTTTTT. It yields the protein CASSPNRGVNEKLFF.

The chain uses TRBV5-1 and TRBJ2-5; 7 nucleotides match TRBD1. The CDR3 runs to 15 residues. The V gene end was trimmed by 4 bases and the J gene end by 2 bases; junction bases not matched to a gene: 8. CDR1 is SGHRS, CDR2 YFSETQ, per germline. CDR3 protein: CASSLQPGQQETQYF. As DNA, the CDR3 is TGCGCCAGCAGCCTACAACCGGGACAGCAAGAGACCCAGTACTTC. Based on the CDR3 plus reference TRBV5-1 and TRBJ2-5, the full variable domain is KAGVTQTPRYLIKTRGQQVTLSCSPISGHRSVSWYQQTPGQGLQFLFEYFSETQRNKGNFPGRFSGRQFSNSRSEMNVSTLELGDSALYLCASSLQPGQQETQYFGPGTRLLVL.

The chain has TRBV10-1 and TRBJ2-7; 7 bases are shared with TRBD2. V trimming: 0 bases; J trimming: 5 bases; junction bases outside the gene matches: 7. The germline V gene encodes CDR1 WNHNN and CDR2 SYGVQD (reference sequence). The CDR3 loop spans 15 amino acids. The CDR3 coding sequence is TGCGCCAGCAGTGAGTCGGGCGGGAGAGGGAACGAGCAGTACTTC. Protein sequence: CASSESGGRGNEQYF.

The chain recombines TRBV3-1 (or the pseudogene TRBV3-2) with TRBJ2-2, with 7 bases aligning to TRBD1. The junction had 0 bases not matched to a gene; V was cut back by 8 bases and J by 0 bases. Germline CDR1 is LGHDT and CDR2 is YNNKEL (reference sequence). This CDR3 is 13 amino acids long. The DNA for the CDR3 is TGTGCCAGCGGACAGGCGAACACCGGGGAGCTGTTTTTT. Translated: CASGQANTGELFF.

The count of this clone is one. The rearrangement joins TRBV19 to TRBJ1-6, with TRBD1 matching over 7 bases. Germline V gives CDR1 LNHDA, CDR2 SQIVND (reference sequence). Losses at the gene ends were 6 bases for V and 9 bases for J; bases not matched to a gene: 11. The CDR3 loop spans 15 amino acids. For the CDR3, the DNA is TGTGCCAGTAGCCCCGTTGACAGGGATGCTTCACCCCTCCACTTT. Protein sequence: CASSPVDRDASPLHF.

The chain links TRBV7-9 to TRBJ1-2, with TRBD1 matching 7 bases. Unmatched junction bases numbered 10, after V lost 0 bases and J lost 9 bases. The CDR3 sequence is 15 residues long. The germline gives CDR1 SEHNR, CDR2 FQNEAQ (reference sequence). The CDR3 here is CASSLAQQGRVSYTF. CDR3 nucleotide sequence: TGTGCCAGCAGCTTAGCCCAACAGGGGAGAGTAAGCTACACCTTC.

This clone was recorded a few times. V usage is TRBV6-5 and J usage is TRBJ1-1; D gene uncertain. In germline, CDR1 is MNHEY, CDR2 SVGAGI. V lost 0 bases, J lost 2 bases, and 10 bases lay in between. The CDR3 sequence is 15 residues long. The chain's CDR3 is CASSYSRDFNTEAFF. DNA of the CDR3: TGTGCCAGCAGTTACTCGAGGGATTTCAACACTGAAGCTTTCTTT.

The chain joins TRBV7-2 to TRBJ2-2, with a tentative D call TRBD2 (5 bases). CDR3 length: 17 amino acids. CDR1 and CDR2 (germline): SGHTA, FQGNSA. The V and J ends lost 5 bases and 0 bases respectively, with 16 bases between them. The CDR3 region has the DNA TGTGCCAGCAGCATTCAGCGTTGGGAGCCGAACACCGGGGAGCTGTTTTTT. It encodes CASSIQRWEPNTGELFF.

The chain joins TRBV11-2 to TRBJ2-1; no clear D gene. This CDR3 spans 11 amino acids. CDR1 and CDR2 from the germline V gene are SGHAT and FQNNGV. Trimming stripped 1 base from V and 12 bases from J, with 7 bases between. The CDR3 loop is CASSLARLQFF. The DNA for the CDR3 is TGTGCCAGCAGCTTAGCCAGGTTGCAGTTCTTC. Filled out from reference TRBV11-2 and TRBJ2-1, the complete variable domain reads EAGVAQSPRYKIIEKRQSVAFWCNPISGHATLYWYQQILGQGPKLLIQFQNNGVVDDSQLPKDRFSAERLKGVDSTLKIQPAKLEDSAVYLCASSLARLQFFGPGTRLTVL.

The chain links TRBV7-9 to TRBJ1-3, with D perhaps TRBD1 (6 bases). Germline V CDR1 and CDR2: SEHNR, FQNEAQ (reference sequence). The CDR3 consists of 15 residues. The V and J ends lost 6 bases and 8 bases respectively, with 20 bases between them. CDR3 DNA: TGTGCCAGCAGTTCCAGGGGCCCCTGGAAAGACACCATATATTTT. Its protein is CASSSRGPWKDTIYF.

The chain links TRBV5-5 to TRBJ2-7; D gene unclear. Deletions cut 0 bases from V and 4 bases from J, with 17 bases between. CDR3 length equals 16 residues. CDR1 and CDR2 from the germline V gene are SGHKS and YYEKEE (reference sequence). CDR3 bases: TGTGCCAGCAGCTTGGAAGGCAGAGCGCTCATATACGAGCAGTACTTC. This codes for CASSLEGRALIYEQYF. Complete variable domain (other parts from reference TRBV5-5 and TRBJ2-7): DAGVTQSPTHLIKTRGQQVTLRCSPISGHKSVSWYQQVLGQGPQFIFQYYEKEERGRGNFPDRFSARQFPNYSSELNVNALLLGDSALYLCASSLEGRALIYEQYFGPGTRLTVT.

This clone showed up just a few times. The V and J genes are TRBV27 and TRBJ1-6, with no clear D. CDR1 is MNHEY and CDR2 is SMNVEV in the germline V gene (reference sequence). This CDR3 region has 16 residues. Trimming removed 2 bases at V and 9 bases at J, with 17 bases between. The CDR3 region is CASSLRENHFLSPLHF. As DNA, the CDR3 is TGTGCCAGCAGTTTACGCGAGAATCACTTCCTTTCACCCCTCCACTTT.

This clone has a single count. The genes are TRBV11-3 and TRBJ2-5; the match to TRBD2 covers 11 bases. The CDR3 is 16 residues long. The germline CDR1 and CDR2 sequences are SGHNT and YENEEA. Losses at the gene ends were 3 bases for V and 7 bases for J; bases not matched to a gene: 10. The CDR3 is CASSLAGTSGPATQYF. The CDR3 DNA is TGTGCCAGCAGCTTGGCCGGGACTAGCGGACCTGCGACCCAGTACTTC.

V and J are TRBV3-1 (or the pseudogene TRBV3-2) and TRBJ2-1; D may be TRBD2 (5 bases). The germline CDR1 and CDR2 sequences are LGHDT and YNNKEL (reference sequence). The CDR3 contains 15 residues. The V end was cut by 1 base, the J end by 3 bases, with 10 bases between. For the CDR3, the DNA is TGTGCCAGCAGCCAAGGACTACCTTTCTACAATGAGCAGTTCTTC. It specifies CASSQGLPFYNEQFF.